The 21 T cell receptor beta chains below all came from one sample that was sequenced in a study of monozygotic twins with inflammatory bowel disease. TCRdb reanalyzed the 5' RACE reads, giving one entry per CDR3 protein sequence and no DNA. The record lists about 160,000 distinct CDR3 sequences, of which the ten most abundant hold just under 7.5%. The sample was blood. The receptors come from a human donor with ulcerative colitis or Crohn's disease, or a healthy co-twin of an affected twin (not recorded which).

The rearrangement uses TRBV28 and TRBJ2-7; TCRdb outputs TRBD1, but without DNA this stays unchecked. The CDR3 is 16 amino acids. From germline, CDR1 is MDHEN and CDR2 SYDVKM. CDR3 sequence: CASSPQGGLSLYEQYF.

The chain has TRBV7-3 and TRBJ2-7; the D gene TCRdb calls, TRBD2, cannot be checked with no DNA. This CDR3 has 16 residues. Germline lookup yields CDR1 SGHTA and CDR2 FQGTGA. The CDR3 sequence is CASSSLLGDKAGEQYF. The complete variable domain, with remaining parts taken from reference TRBV7-3 and TRBJ2-7, reads GAGVSQTPSNKVTEKGKYVELRCDPISGHTALYWYRQSLGQGPEFLIYFQGTGAADDSGLPNDRFFAVRPEGSVSTLKIQRTERGDSAVYLCASSSLLGDKAGEQYFGPGTRLTVT.

The chain employs TRBV5-1 and TRBJ1-5; the TCRdb call, TRBD1, lacks DNA for checking. CDR3 length: 15 residues. Germline CDR1 is SGHRS and CDR2 is YFSETQ. The CDR3 sequence: CASSPTGFRNQPQHF. The full variable domain, rest sourced from reference TRBV5-1 and TRBJ1-5, is KAGVTQTPRYLIKTRGQQVTLSCSPISGHRSVSWYQQTPGQGLQFLFEYFSETQRNKGNFPGRFSGRQFSNSRSEMNVSTLELGDSALYLCASSPTGFRNQPQHFGDGTRLSIL.

The V call is TRBV7-9, the J call TRBJ1-4; no DNA is available, so the TRBD1 call from TCRdb remains unchecked. The CDR3 runs 15 residues. From germline, CDR1 is SEHNR and CDR2 FQNEAQ (reference sequence). The chain's CDR3 is CASSLTDRANEKLFF.

The V call is TRBV12-3 or TRBV12-4, the J call TRBJ2-2; TCRdb lists TRBD1, though no DNA is available to test this call. This CDR3 is built from 13 residues. CDR3 in amino acids: CASGDRGTGELFF.

The chain uses TRBV10-2 and TRBJ2-7; TCRdb outputs TRBD2, but without DNA this stays unchecked. Germline CDR1 reads WSHSY; CDR2 reads SAAADI. CDR3 length equals 15 residues. CDR3 in amino acids: CASSPPLGWSYEQYF.

The chain has TRBV5-4 and TRBJ1-2. CDR1 is SGHNT, CDR2 YYREEE, per germline (reference sequence). The CDR3 length is 14 residues. This CDR3 is CASSPVLSNYGYTF.

The rearrangement joins TRBV7-6 to TRBJ2-1; with no DNA, the TCRdb D assignment of TRBD2 cannot be verified. CDR1 is SGHVS, CDR2 FNYEAQ, per germline. The CDR3 runs to 16 residues. The chain's CDR3 is CASSSVGLLGYNEQFF. Drawing the rest from reference TRBV7-6 and TRBJ2-1, the complete variable domain is GAGVSQSPRYKVTKRGQDVALRCDPISGHVSLYWYRQALGQGPEFLTYFNYEAQQDKSGLPNDRFSAERPEGSISTLTIQRTEQRDSAMYRCASSSVGLLGYNEQFFGPGTRLTVL.

The chain combines TRBV4-1 with TRBJ2-7. Germline CDR1 and CDR2: MGHRA and YSYEKL. The CDR3 covers 16 residues. The CDR3 sequence: CASSPQETTSSYEQYF.

V is TRBV27 and J is TRBJ1-2; checking the TCRdb D call of TRBD1 is not possible without DNA. Germline loops: CDR1 MNHEY, CDR2 SMNVEV (reference sequence). The CDR3 runs 15 residues. CDR3 residues: CASSPGTRTNYGYTF.

The gene calls are TRBV5-8 and TRBJ2-3; TCRdb returns TRBD1, unconfirmable since there is no DNA. This CDR3 spans 17 amino acids. CDR1 SGHTS and CDR2 YDEGEE come from the germline V gene. CDR3 protein: CASSSDRRRANTDTQYF.

The V call is TRBV20-1, the J call TRBJ2-7. CDR3 length equals 11 residues. The germline V gene has CDR1 DFQATT and CDR2 SNEGSKA (reference sequence). The CDR3 sequence: CSASRPSEQYF.

The rearrangement uses TRBV7-2 and TRBJ2-3; TCRdb calls TRBD1, which cannot be checked without DNA. The CDR3 consists of 15 residues. Germline CDR1 and CDR2: SGHTA and FQGNSA. The CDR3 spells CASKVLGQGTDTQYF.

The rearrangement joins TRBV5-1 to TRBJ1-3. This CDR3 is 16 amino acids long. CDR1 is SGHRS and CDR2 is YFSETQ in the germline V gene. This CDR3 is CASSLEGRHSGNTIYF.

The gene calls are TRBV4-3 and TRBJ2-5; the D call from TCRdb, TRBD2, cannot be confirmed without DNA. The CDR3 has 16 amino acids. CDR1 and CDR2 from the germline V gene are LGHNA and YSLEER. The CDR3 region is CASSQDGSGGRETQYF.

The genes are TRBV12-3 or TRBV12-4 and TRBJ1-3; the TCRdb call, TRBD1, lacks DNA for checking. This CDR3 spans 15 amino acids. CDR3 residues: CASSPTGAKGNTIYF.

This chain links TRBV20-1 with TRBJ1-1; the TCRdb call, TRBD1, lacks DNA for checking. Germline V gene lookup returns CDR1 DFQATT and CDR2 SNEGSKA (reference sequence). The CDR3 contains 15 residues. CDR3 in amino acids: CSASPGEWRNTEAFF.

The gene calls are TRBV5-1 and TRBJ2-7; without DNA, the TCRdb call of TRBD1 cannot be checked. Germline CDR1 and CDR2: SGHRS and YFSETQ. The CDR3 has 16 amino acids. CDR3 in amino acids: CASSLDPTGLTAEQYF.

The V and J genes are TRBV19 and TRBJ2-2; as DNA is missing, the TRBD1 call by TCRdb cannot be tested. This CDR3 has 14 amino acids. The germline CDR1 and CDR2 sequences are LNHDA and SQIVND (reference sequence). Here the CDR3 reads CASSIGQGAGELFF.

This chain uses TRBV4-1 with TRBJ1-4; absent DNA, TCRdb's TRBD1 call cannot be checked. CDR3 length: 12 residues. Germline V lookup: CDR1 MGHRA, CDR2 YSYEKL. The CDR3 sequence: CASSPPREKLFF.

This chain uses TRBV10-3 with TRBJ2-7; the TRBD1 assignment by TCRdb is unverifiable without DNA. The germline gives CDR1 ENHRY, CDR2 SYGVKD. CDR3 length equals 12 residues. The CDR3 here is CAIRTGQVEQYF.